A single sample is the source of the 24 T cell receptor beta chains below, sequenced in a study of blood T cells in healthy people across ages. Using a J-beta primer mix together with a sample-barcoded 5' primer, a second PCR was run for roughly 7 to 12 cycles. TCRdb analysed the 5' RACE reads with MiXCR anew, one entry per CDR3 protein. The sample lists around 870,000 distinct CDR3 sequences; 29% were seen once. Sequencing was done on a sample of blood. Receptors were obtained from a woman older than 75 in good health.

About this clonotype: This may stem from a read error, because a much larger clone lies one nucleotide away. The CDR3 reads CASSQGRVYEQFF. CDR3 nucleotide sequence: TGTGCCAGCAGCCAAGGGCGCGTCTACGAGCAGTTCTTC. V usage is TRBV3-1 and J usage is TRBJ2-1; the D is unclear. This CDR3 comprises 13 residues. In germline, CDR1 is LGHDT, CDR2 YNNKEL (reference sequence). The V and J ends lost 1 base and 10 bases respectively, with 11 bases between them.

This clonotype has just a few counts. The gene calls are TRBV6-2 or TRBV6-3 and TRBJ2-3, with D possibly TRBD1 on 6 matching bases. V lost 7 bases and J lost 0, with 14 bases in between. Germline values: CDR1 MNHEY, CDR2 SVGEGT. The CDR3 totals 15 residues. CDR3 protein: CASNWDTSSTDTQYF. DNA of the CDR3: TGTGCCAGCAACTGGGACACTTCTAGCACAGATACGCAGTATTTT.

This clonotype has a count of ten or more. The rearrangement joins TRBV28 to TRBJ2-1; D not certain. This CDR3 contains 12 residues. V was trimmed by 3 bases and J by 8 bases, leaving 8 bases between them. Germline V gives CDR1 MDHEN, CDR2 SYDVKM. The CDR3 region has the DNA TGTGCCAGCAGTTTCCGGCGGCATGAGCAGTTCTTC. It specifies CASSFRRHEQFF.

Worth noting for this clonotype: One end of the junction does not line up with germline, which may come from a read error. CDR3: CASSPMGLESGYTF. The CDR3 DNA follows: TGTGCCAGTTCACCCATGGGACTAGAGAGCGGCTACACCTTC. The chain uses TRBV18 and TRBJ1-2; D possibly corresponds to TRBD1 (5 bases). The germline V gene encodes CDR1 KGHSH and CDR2 LQKENI. This CDR3 region has 14 residues.

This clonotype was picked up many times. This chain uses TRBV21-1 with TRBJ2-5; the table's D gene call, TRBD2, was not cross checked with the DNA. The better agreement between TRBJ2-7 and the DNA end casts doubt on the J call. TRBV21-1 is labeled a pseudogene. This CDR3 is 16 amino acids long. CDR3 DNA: TGTGCCAGCACCAGACCCGGGACTAGCAACAACGGCGAGCAGTACTTC. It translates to CASTRPGTSNNGEQYF.

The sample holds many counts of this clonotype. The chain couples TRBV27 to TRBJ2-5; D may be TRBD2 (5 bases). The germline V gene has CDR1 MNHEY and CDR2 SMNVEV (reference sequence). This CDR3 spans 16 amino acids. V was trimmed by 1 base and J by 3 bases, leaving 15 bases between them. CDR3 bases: TGTGCCAGCAGTTTATTGGCGGCCCGGGGAAAAGAGACCCAGTACTTC. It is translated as CASSLLAARGKETQYF.

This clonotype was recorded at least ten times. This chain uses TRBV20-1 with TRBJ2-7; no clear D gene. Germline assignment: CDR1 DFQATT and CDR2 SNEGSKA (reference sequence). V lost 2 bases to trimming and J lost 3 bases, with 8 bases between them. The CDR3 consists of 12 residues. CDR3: CSARRQNYEQYF. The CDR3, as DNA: TGCAGTGCTAGACGACAAAACTACGAGCAGTACTTC.

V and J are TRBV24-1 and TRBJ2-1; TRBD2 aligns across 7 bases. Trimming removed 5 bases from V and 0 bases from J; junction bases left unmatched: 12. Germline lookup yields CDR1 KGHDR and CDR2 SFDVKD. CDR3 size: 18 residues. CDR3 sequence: CATSGRAGNGSSYNEQFF. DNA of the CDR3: TGTGCCACCAGTGGGAGAGCGGGAAATGGAAGCTCCTACAATGAGCAGTTCTTC.

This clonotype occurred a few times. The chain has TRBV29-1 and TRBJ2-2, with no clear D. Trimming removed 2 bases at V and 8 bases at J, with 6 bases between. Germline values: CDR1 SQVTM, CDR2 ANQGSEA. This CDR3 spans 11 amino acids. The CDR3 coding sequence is TGCAGCGTTGAAAATGGTGGGGAGCTGTTTTTT. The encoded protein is CSVENGGELFF.

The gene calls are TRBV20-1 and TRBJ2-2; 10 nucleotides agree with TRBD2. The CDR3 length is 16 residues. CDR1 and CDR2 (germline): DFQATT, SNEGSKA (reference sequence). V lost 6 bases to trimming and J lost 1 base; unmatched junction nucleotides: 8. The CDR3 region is CSAGPASGGNTGELFF. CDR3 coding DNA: TGCAGTGCAGGGCCCGCTAGCGGGGGGAACACCGGGGAGCTGTTTTTT.

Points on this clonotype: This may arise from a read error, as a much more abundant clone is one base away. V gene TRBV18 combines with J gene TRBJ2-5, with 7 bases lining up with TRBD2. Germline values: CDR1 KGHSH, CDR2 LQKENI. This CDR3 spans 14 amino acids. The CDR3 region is CTSSPRGSAGEQYF. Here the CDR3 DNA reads TGTACCAGCTCCCCGCGGGGGTCGGCTGGAGAGCAGTACTTC.

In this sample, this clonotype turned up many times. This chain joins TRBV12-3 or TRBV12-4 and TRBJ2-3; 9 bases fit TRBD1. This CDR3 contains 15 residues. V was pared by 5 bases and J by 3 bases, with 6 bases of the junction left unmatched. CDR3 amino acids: CASSGGTGRTDTQYF. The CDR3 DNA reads TGTGCCAGCAGTGGGGGGACAGGGAGGACAGATACGCAGTATTTT.

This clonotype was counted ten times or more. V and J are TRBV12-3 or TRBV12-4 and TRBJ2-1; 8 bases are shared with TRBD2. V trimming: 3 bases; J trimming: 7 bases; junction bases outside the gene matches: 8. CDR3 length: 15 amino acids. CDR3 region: CASSFSPGGPNEQFF. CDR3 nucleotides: TGTGCCAGCAGTTTTAGTCCGGGGGGGCCTAATGAGCAGTTCTTC.

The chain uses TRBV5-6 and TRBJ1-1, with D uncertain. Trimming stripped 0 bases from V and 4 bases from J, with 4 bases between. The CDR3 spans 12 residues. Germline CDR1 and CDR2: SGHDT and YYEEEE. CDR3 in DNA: TGTGCCAGCAGCTTGGTCAGCACTGAAGCTTTCTTT. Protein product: CASSLVSTEAFF.

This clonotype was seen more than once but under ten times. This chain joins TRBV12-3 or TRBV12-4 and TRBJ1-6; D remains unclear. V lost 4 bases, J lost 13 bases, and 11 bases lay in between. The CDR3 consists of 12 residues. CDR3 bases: TGTGCCAGCAGTTCTGACCCAGTCCCCCTCCACTTT. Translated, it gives CASSSDPVPLHF.

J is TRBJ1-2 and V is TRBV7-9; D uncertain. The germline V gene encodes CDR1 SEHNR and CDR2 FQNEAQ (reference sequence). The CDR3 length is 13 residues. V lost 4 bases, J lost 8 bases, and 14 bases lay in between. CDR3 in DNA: TGTGCCAGCAGCTCGACGAAATCTGCGGGCTACACCTTC. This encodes CASSSTKSAGYTF. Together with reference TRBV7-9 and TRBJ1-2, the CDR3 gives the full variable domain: DTGVSQNPRHKITKRGQNVTFRCDPISEHNRLYWYRQTLGQGPEFLTYFQNEAQLEKSRLLSDRFSAERPKGSFSTLEIQRTEQGDSAMYLCASSSTKSAGYTFGSGTRLTVV.

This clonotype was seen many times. CDR3 sequence reads: CAIRDDSYEQYF. The CDR3 DNA follows: TGTGCCATCAGAGACGACAGCTACGAGCAGTACTTC. The V and J genes are TRBV10-3 and TRBJ2-7, with TRBD1 as a possible D gene (5 bases). The V and J ends lost 6 bases and 3 bases respectively, with 9 bases between them. CDR1 is ENHRY, CDR2 SYGVKD, per germline. This CDR3 contains 12 residues.

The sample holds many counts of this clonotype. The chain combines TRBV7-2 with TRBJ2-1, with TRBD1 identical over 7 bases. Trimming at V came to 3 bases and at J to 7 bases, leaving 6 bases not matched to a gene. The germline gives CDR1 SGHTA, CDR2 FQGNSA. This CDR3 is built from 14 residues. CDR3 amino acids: CASSLGQKGNEQFF. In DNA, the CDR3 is TGTGCCAGCAGCTTGGGACAGAAGGGAAATGAGCAGTTCTTC.

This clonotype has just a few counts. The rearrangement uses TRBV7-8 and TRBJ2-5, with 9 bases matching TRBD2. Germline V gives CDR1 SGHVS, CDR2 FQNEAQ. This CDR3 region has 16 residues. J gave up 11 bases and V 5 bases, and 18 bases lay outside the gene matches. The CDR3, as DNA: TGTGCCAGCAGCCCCCACGAGCGGGAGGTAGGTGGTGAGCAGTACTTC. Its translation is CASSPHEREVGGEQYF.

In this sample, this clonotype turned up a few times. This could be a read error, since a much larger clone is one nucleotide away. The DNA for the CDR3 is TGTGCCAGCCAACCGACAGGTCTCTCCTACAATGAGCAGTACTTC. Translating it yields CASQPTGLSYNEQYF. The chain recombines TRBV7-2 with TRBJ2-1; D may be TRBD1 (6 bases). The DNA end lines up better with TRBJ2-7; the J call may be wrong. Germline lookup yields CDR1 SGHTA and CDR2 FQGNSA. The CDR3 covers 15 residues.

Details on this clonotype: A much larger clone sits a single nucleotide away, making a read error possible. CDR3 nucleotides: TGTGCCGGCAGCCGGACTAGCGGGGGATACCCTTCCTACAATGAGCAGTTCTTC. Amino acid sequence: CAGSRTSGGYPSYNEQFF. This rearrangement joins TRBV12-3 or TRBV12-4 to TRBJ2-1, with TRBD2 matching 13 bases. The CDR3 covers 18 residues.

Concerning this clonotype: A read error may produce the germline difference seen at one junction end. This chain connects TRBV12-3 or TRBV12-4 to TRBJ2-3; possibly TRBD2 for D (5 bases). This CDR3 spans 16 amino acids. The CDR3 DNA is TGTGCCTGCAAAAGGAGAGACTTGGGGAGCACAGATACGGAGTATTTT. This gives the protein CACKRRDLGSTDTEYF.

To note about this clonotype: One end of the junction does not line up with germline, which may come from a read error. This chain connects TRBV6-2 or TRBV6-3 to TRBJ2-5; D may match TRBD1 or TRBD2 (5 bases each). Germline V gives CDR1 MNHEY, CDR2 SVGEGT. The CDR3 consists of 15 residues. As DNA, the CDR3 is TGTGCCAGCGCCCAAGGGGCGGGTCCGAAAGAGGCCCAGTACTTC. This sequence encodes CASAQGAGPKEAQYF.

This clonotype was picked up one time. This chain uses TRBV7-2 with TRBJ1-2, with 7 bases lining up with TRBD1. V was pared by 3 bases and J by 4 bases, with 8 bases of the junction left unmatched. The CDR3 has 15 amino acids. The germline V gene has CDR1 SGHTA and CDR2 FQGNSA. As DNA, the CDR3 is TGTGCCAGCAGCTTGTCGATGGGACAGTTCTATGGCTACACCTTC. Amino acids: CASSLSMGQFYGYTF.